Following are 27 T cell receptor beta chains from one sample sequenced in a study of neurological immune-mediated disorders (dated by TCRdb to between 2018 and 2020). The library was generated by 5' RACE. The run used an Illumina HiSeq 2500. TCRdb's own reprocessing of the public reads used fastp at Q25 and MiXCR and kept productive beta chains. Records with the same CDR3 protein are collapsed into one entry carrying the most frequent genes and DNA. In all, the sample holds some 65,000 distinct CDR3 sequences, and 4% to 6% of those were seen once. About 2.7% of the sample belongs to the ten largest clones. Sequenced: PBMCs. The receptor source for this set is a woman aged 25-40 years with multiple sclerosis.

This clonotype appeared a few times. The gene calls are TRBV12-3 or TRBV12-4 and TRBJ2-7, with 7 bases aligning to TRBD2. The CDR3 sequence is 14 residues long. J lost 2 bases, V lost 2 bases, and 3 bases had no gene match. CDR3 in amino acids: CASSLTAGAYEQYF. The DNA for the CDR3 is TGTGCCAGCAGTTTAACGGCGGGGGCCTACGAGCAGTACTTC.

This clonotype occurred many times. V usage is TRBV5-1 and J usage is TRBJ1-4; 9 nucleotides align to TRBD1. This CDR3 comprises 15 residues. Trimming removed 3 bases from V and 6 bases from J; junction bases left unmatched: 6. Germline V gives CDR1 SGHRS, CDR2 YFSETQ. The CDR3 here is CASSSATGGYEKLFF. CDR3 DNA: TGCGCCAGCAGCTCGGCGACAGGGGGGTATGAAAAACTGTTTTTT. The full variable domain, its missing parts supplied by reference TRBV5-1 and TRBJ1-4, is KAGVTQTPRYLIKTRGQQVTLSCSPISGHRSVSWYQQTPGQGLQFLFEYFSETQRNKGNFPGRFSGRQFSNSRSEMNVSTLELGDSALYLCASSSATGGYEKLFFGSGTQLSVL.

The table lists this clonotype with many counts. The chain is built from TRBV7-8 and TRBJ2-7; D is unclear. This CDR3 is 13 amino acids long. Germline-derived CDR1 and CDR2 are SGHVS and FQNEAQ. Trimming cost V 5 bases and J 4 bases, with 12 bases left between them. CDR3: CASSPTYQYEQYF. For the CDR3, the DNA is TGTGCCAGCAGCCCGACATATCAGTACGAGCAGTACTTC.

This clonotype occurred many times. CDR3 sequence: CASSQVTGVQNIQYF. For the CDR3, the DNA is TGTGCCAGCAGCCAAGTTACCGGGGTACAAAACATTCAGTACTTC. The chain links TRBV3-1 to TRBJ2-4; D perhaps matches TRBD2 (5 bases). There are 15 residues in the CDR3. With 1 base removed from V and 5 bases from J, the gap between germline ends came to 12 bases. Germline V gives CDR1 LGHDT, CDR2 YNNKEL (reference sequence).

The V and J genes are TRBV20-1 and TRBJ1-2; TRBD1 matches at 7 bases. The J segment lost 4 bases and the V segment lost 3 bases, leaving 5 bases of the junction unmatched. CDR1 DFQATT and CDR2 SNEGSKA come from the germline V gene (reference sequence). The CDR3 has 13 amino acids. CDR3 in DNA: TGCAGTGCTAGCGCCGGGACAGCCTATGGCTACACCTTC. This gives the protein CSASAGTAYGYTF.

There are many counts of this clonotype. The chain is built from TRBV5-1 and TRBJ1-2; 8 bases map to TRBD1. Losses at the gene ends were 2 bases for V and 8 bases for J; bases not matched to a gene: 5. Germline V gene lookup returns CDR1 SGHRS and CDR2 YFSETQ. The CDR3 totals 13 residues. DNA of the CDR3: TGCGCCAGCAGCTTAGGACAGGGAGACGGCTACACCTTC. Amino acids: CASSLGQGDGYTF.

Many counts were recorded for this clonotype. The rearrangement uses TRBV20-1 and TRBJ2-5; 7 bases line up with TRBD1. V trimming: 0 bases; J trimming: 4 bases; junction bases outside the gene matches: 11. Looked up from germline, CDR1 is DFQATT and CDR2 is SNEGSKA (reference sequence). This CDR3 has 16 amino acids. CDR3 residues: CSARDYRQGIGETQYF. CDR3 nucleotides: TGCAGTGCTAGAGATTACAGACAGGGAATAGGAGAGACCCAGTACTTC.

This clonotype showed up many times. This chain links TRBV4-2 with TRBJ2-1; TRBD2 aligns across 7 bases. CDR1 and CDR2 (germline): LGHNA, YNFKEQ. CDR3 length equals 16 residues. V lost 3 bases, J lost 3 bases, and 8 bases stayed unmatched. The CDR3 DNA follows: TGTGCCAGCAGCCACGGCCCTAGCGGATTCTACAATGAGCAGTTCTTC. This translates into CASSHGPSGFYNEQFF.

This clonotype was seen at least ten times. The CDR3 is CASRALRQGFVAQYF. CDR3 bases: TGTGCCAGCAGGGCCCTACGACAGGGGTTTGTGGCCCAGTACTTC. The V call is TRBV6-2 or TRBV6-3, the J call TRBJ2-5; 8 bases agree with TRBD1. CDR1 is MNHEY and CDR2 is SVGEGT in the germline V gene. The CDR3 is made up of 15 amino acids. Trimming took 6 bases from V and 9 from J; bases not matched to a gene: 15.

This clonotype was observed many times. The chain combines TRBV5-1 with TRBJ1-1; unclear D gene. V was trimmed by 4 bases and J by 3 bases, leaving 10 bases between them. Looked up from germline, CDR1 is SGHRS and CDR2 is YFSETQ. The CDR3 runs 13 residues. In DNA, the CDR3 is TGCGCCAGCAGCCAAGCAGGATACACTGAAGCTTTCTTT. This gives the protein CASSQAGYTEAFF.

This clonotype was counted ten times or more. This rearrangement joins TRBV4-1 to TRBJ2-2; D is unresolved. Germline V gene lookup returns CDR1 MGHRA and CDR2 YSYEKL. The CDR3 extends over 15 amino acids. Trimming stripped 4 bases from V and 6 bases from J, with 15 bases between. The CDR3 spells CASSLAPDASGELFF. In DNA, the CDR3 is TGCGCCAGCAGCCTGGCCCCGGATGCGTCCGGGGAGCTGTTTTTT.

With respect to this clonotype: A much larger clonotype is one base distant, so this may be a read error. This chain links TRBV27 with TRBJ2-4; D gene unclear. The CDR3 spans 13 residues. Looked up from germline, CDR1 is MNHEY and CDR2 is SMNVEV (reference sequence). The CDR3 region has the DNA TGTGCCAGCAGTTTAACCAGTAAAAAAATTCAGTACTTC. The encoded protein is CASSLTSKKIQYF.

This clonotype was seen at least ten times. V is TRBV10-2 and J is TRBJ2-1, with 12 nucleotides matching TRBD2. The CDR3 loop spans 18 amino acids. CDR1 and CDR2 from the germline V gene are WSHSY and SAAADI. V shed 2 bases, J shed 0 bases, and the junction held 5 bases outside the gene matches. The DNA for the CDR3 is TGCGCCAGCAGTGAGCGGCTAGCGGGGGGGAGCTCCTACAATGAGCAGTTCTTC. Encoded protein: CASSERLAGGSSYNEQFF.

This clonotype was seen more than once but under ten times. The chain links TRBV20-1 to TRBJ2-2; D is unclear. Trimming shortened V by 3 bases and J by 2 bases, and 13 bases separated the two germline ends. The length of the CDR3 is 15 residues. CDR1 is DFQATT, CDR2 SNEGSKA, per germline (reference sequence). CDR3 nucleotide sequence: TGCAGTGCTAGCAGGTCTGGGCCAAACACCGGGGAGCTGTTTTTT. The encoded protein is CSASRSGPNTGELFF.

This clonotype was seen only a few times. The gene calls are TRBV7-9 and TRBJ1-1; tentative D call: TRBD1 (5 bases). The CDR3 runs 16 residues. The V gene's germline CDR1 is SEHNR and CDR2 FQNEAQ (reference sequence). Trimming shortened V by 3 bases and J by 8 bases, and 22 bases separated the two germline ends. CDR3 residues: CASSFKRGGGSAEAFF. Here the CDR3 DNA reads TGTGCCAGCAGCTTTAAGAGGGGAGGTGGTTCAGCGGAAGCTTTCTTT.

This clonotype was observed at least ten times. CDR3 in amino acids: CASSLAAASGGYTF. For the CDR3, the DNA is TGCGCCAGCAGCTTGGCCGCAGCCTCCGGGGGCTACACCTTC. The chain has TRBV5-1 and TRBJ1-2; D is undetermined. The CDR3 is made up of 14 amino acids. V lost 0 bases and J 8 bases, leaving 14 bases between the germline ends. Looked up from germline, CDR1 is SGHRS and CDR2 is YFSETQ.

There are many counts of this clonotype. CDR3 nucleotides: TGCGCCAGCAGCCCTGGGACTAGCGGGGGGATCGGAAACATTCAGTACTTC. Protein sequence: CASSPGTSGGIGNIQYF. The rearrangement links TRBV5-1 to TRBJ2-4, with TRBD2 identical over 15 bases. Unmatched junction bases numbered 8, after V lost 4 bases and J lost 6 bases. CDR3 length: 17 residues. CDR1 is SGHRS and CDR2 is YFSETQ in the germline V gene.

This sequence joins TRBV2 and TRBJ2-5; the D is unclear. CDR3 length equals 14 residues. Trimming left V 7 bases short and J 4 bases short, with 16 bases between. Germline V lookup: CDR1 SNHLY, CDR2 FYNNEI. The CDR3 nucleotides read TGTGCCAGCATCCCCTTTGTAGGTGGAGAGACCCAGTACTTC. This encodes CASIPFVGGETQYF.

This clonotype was counted at least ten times. The V and J genes are TRBV2 and TRBJ1-4, with D possibly being TRBD1 (5 bases). V gave up 3 bases and J gave up 3 bases, with 11 bases separating them. CDR3 length: 15 residues. CDR1 is SNHLY, CDR2 FYNNEI, per germline. The CDR3 protein is CASSDRALANEKLFF. CDR3 DNA: TGTGCCAGCAGTGACAGGGCTCTGGCTAATGAAAAACTGTTTTTT.

This clonotype was seen ten or more times. V is TRBV20-1 and J is TRBJ2-3; TRBD2 is a possible D gene (5 bases). V shed 0 bases and J shed 6 bases, with 13 bases lying between them. Germline assignment: CDR1 DFQATT and CDR2 SNEGSKA (reference sequence). The CDR3 runs 14 residues. DNA for the CDR3: TGCAGTGCTAGAGACCCTACTAGGGCCGATACGCAGTATTTT. It is translated as CSARDPTRADTQYF.

This clonotype has a handful of counts. The rearrangement links TRBV16 to TRBJ1-6; D gene ambiguous. The germline CDR1 and CDR2 sequences are KGHSY and FQNENV. Deletions cut 0 bases from V and 8 bases from J, with 5 bases between. This CDR3 is built from 13 residues. The chain's CDR3 is CASSQSQDSPLHF. CDR3 DNA: TGTGCCAGCAGCCAATCTCAGGATTCACCCCTCCACTTT.

This clonotype was counted between two and nine times. The chain couples TRBV10-3 to TRBJ1-6, with D hard to call. Per the germline V gene, CDR1 is ENHRY and CDR2 is SYGVKD. CDR3 size: 15 residues. V gave up 2 bases and J gave up 9 bases, with 14 bases separating them. In nucleotides, the CDR3 is TGTGCCATCAGTGAGACCCCGCCGCGGAGTTCACCCCTCCACTTT. Protein sequence: CAISETPPRSSPLHF.

This sequence joins TRBV14 and TRBJ2-1; D remains ambiguous. CDR1 and CDR2 (germline): SGHDN, FVKESK. Trimming took off 3 bases at V and 9 bases at J, with 6 bases between the two ends. The CDR3 is 11 residues long. CDR3 sequence reads: CASSHLFEQFF. DNA for the CDR3: TGTGCCAGCAGCCATCTATTTGAGCAGTTCTTC.

This clonotype has just a few counts. The chain has TRBV9 and TRBJ2-3; the match to TRBD2 covers 9 bases. With 2 bases clipped from V and 4 bases from J, the junction kept 8 bases outside the gene matches. The CDR3 is 16 amino acids. Germline CDR1 reads SGDLS; CDR2 reads YYNGEE. As DNA, the CDR3 is TGTGCCAGCAGCGTCGGGACTAGCTCGGGTGCAGATACGCAGTATTTT. Protein sequence: CASSVGTSSGADTQYF.

This clonotype was seen ten or more times. The chain carries TRBV4-1 and TRBJ2-7; possible D gene TRBD2, 5 bases. V lost 1 base, J lost 5 bases, and 12 bases lay in between. CDR3 length: 14 residues. Germline V gives CDR1 MGHRA, CDR2 YSYEKL. The CDR3 bases are TGCGCCAGCAGCCAAGGGGGAGAGGAGGACGAGCAGTACTTC. Translating it yields CASSQGGEEDEQYF.

In this sample, this clonotype turned up a few times. The chain recombines TRBV12-3 or TRBV12-4 with TRBJ2-3; D is unclear. The V end was cut by 2 bases, the J end by 0 bases, with 12 bases between. The length of the CDR3 is 16 residues. CDR3 loop: CASSLSSRPSTDTQYF. DNA for the CDR3: TGTGCCAGCAGTTTAAGCTCCCGGCCTAGCACAGATACGCAGTATTTT.

This clonotype was found many times. The chain links TRBV6-5 to TRBJ2-1; D gene unclear. From germline, CDR1 is MNHEY and CDR2 SVGAGI. V gave up 6 bases and J gave up 8 bases, with 14 bases separating them. The CDR3 runs 13 residues. CDR3 sequence (DNA): TGTGCCAGCAGACCACCCAAGATGGATGAGCAGTTCTTC. This codes for CASRPPKMDEQFF.